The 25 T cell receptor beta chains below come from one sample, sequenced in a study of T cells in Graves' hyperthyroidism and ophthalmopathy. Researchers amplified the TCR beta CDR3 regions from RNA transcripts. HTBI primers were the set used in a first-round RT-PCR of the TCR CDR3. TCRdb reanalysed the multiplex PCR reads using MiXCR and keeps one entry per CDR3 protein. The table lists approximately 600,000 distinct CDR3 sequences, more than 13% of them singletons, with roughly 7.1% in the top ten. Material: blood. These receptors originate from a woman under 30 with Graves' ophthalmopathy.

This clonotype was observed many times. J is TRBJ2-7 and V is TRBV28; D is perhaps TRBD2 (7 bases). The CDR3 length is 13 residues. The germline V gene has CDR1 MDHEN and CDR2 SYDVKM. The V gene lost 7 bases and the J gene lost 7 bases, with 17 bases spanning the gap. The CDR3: CASIRGGLGEQYF. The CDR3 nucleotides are TGTGCCAGCATCAGGGGAGGGCTGGGGGAGCAGTACTTC.

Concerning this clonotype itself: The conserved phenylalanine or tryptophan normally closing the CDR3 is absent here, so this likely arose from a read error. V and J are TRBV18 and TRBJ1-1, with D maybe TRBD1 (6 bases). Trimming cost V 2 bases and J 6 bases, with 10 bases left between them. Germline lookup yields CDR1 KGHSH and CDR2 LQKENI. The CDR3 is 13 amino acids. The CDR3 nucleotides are TGTGCCAGCTCACCAAATACAGGGTCTGAAGCTTTCCTT. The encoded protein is CASSPNTGSEAFL.

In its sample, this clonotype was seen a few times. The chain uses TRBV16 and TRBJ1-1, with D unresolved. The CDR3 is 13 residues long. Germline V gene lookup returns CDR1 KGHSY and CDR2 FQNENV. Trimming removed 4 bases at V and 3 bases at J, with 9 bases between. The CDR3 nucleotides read TGTGCCAGCAGCCGGACGGAGTACACTGAAGCTTTCTTT. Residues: CASSRTEYTEAFF.

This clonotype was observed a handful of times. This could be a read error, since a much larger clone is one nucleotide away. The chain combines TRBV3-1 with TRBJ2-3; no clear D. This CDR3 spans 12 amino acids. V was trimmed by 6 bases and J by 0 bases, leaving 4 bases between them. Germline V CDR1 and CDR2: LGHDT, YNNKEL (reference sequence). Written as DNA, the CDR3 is TGTGCCAGCAGGGACAGCACAGATACGCAGTATTTT. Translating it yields CASRDSTDTQYF.

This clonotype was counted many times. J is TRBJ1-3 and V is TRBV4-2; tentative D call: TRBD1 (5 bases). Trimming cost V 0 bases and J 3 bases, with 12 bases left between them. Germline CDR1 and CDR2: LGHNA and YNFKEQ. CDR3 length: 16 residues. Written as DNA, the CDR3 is TGTGCCAGCAGCCAAGATCCATGGGGGAGTGGAAACACCATATATTTT. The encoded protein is CASSQDPWGSGNTIYF.

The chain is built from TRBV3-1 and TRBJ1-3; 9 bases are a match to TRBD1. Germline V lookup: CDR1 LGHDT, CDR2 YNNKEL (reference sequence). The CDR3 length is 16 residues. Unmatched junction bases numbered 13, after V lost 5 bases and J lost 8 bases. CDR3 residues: CASSAPSGTGFYTIYF. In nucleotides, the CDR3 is TGTGCCAGCAGCGCACCCTCCGGGACAGGGTTTTACACCATATATTTT.

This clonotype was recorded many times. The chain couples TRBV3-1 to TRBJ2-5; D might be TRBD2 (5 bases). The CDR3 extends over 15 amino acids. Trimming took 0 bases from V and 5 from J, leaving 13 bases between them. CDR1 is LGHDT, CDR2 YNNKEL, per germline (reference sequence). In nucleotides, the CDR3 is TGTGCCAGCAGCCAAGACAGCGGTAGCGTCGAGACCCAGTACTTC. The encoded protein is CASSQDSGSVETQYF.

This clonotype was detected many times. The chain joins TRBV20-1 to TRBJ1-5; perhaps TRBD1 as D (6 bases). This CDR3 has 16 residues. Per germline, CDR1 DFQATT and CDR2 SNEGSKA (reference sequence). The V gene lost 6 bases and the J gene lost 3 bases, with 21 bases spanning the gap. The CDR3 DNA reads TGCAGTGCCCTAGACAGGAGCCGACAAATCAATCAGCCCCAGCATTTT. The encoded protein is CSALDRSRQINQPQHF.

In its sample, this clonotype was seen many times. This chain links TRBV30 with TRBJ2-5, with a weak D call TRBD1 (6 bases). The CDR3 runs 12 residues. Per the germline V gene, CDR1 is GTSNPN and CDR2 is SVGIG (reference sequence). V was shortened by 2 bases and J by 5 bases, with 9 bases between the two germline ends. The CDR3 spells CAWSLQGETQYF. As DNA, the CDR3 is TGTGCCTGGAGTCTCCAGGGGGAGACCCAGTACTTC.

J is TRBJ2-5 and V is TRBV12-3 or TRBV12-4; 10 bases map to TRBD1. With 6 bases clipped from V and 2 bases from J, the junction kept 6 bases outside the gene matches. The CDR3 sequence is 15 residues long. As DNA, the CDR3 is TGTGCCAGCAGGGCCGGGACAGGGGCACAAGAGACCCAGTACTTC. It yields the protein CASRAGTGAQETQYF.

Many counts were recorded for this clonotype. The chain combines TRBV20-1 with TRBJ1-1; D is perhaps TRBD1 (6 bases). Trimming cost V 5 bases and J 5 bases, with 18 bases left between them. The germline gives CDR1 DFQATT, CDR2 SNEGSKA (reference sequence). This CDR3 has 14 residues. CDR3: CSAYQGFSLTEAFF. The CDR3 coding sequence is TGCAGTGCTTATCAGGGGTTTTCCTTGACTGAAGCTTTCTTT.

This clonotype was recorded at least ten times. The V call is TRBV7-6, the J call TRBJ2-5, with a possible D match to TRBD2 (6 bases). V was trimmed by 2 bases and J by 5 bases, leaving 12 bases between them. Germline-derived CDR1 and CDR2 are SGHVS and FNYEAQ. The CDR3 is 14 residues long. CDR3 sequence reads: CASSLWTGDETQYF. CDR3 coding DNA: TGTGCCAGCAGCTTATGGACGGGAGATGAGACCCAGTACTTC.

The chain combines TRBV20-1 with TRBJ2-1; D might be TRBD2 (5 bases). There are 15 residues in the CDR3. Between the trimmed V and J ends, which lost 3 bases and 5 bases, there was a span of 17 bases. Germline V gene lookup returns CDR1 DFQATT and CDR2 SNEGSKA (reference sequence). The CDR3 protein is CSARDGKQANNEQFF. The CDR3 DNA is TGCAGTGCTAGGGACGGGAAACAAGCTAACAATGAGCAGTTCTTC.

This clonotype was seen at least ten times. The CDR3 sequence: CASSEKAGGARTNEKLFF. CDR3 coding DNA: TGTGCCAGCAGTGAAAAAGCAGGGGGCGCCAGGACTAATGAAAAACTGTTTTTT. The chain is built from TRBV2 and TRBJ1-4; 8 positions match TRBD1. The CDR3 totals 18 residues. Germline V CDR1 and CDR2: SNHLY, FYNNEI. Trimming took 2 bases from V and 2 from J; bases not matched to a gene: 10.

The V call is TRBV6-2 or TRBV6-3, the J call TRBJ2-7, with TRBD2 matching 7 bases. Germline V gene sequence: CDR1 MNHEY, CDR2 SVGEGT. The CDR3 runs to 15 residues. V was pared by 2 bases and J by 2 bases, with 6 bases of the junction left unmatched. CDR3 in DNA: TGTGCCAGCAGTTACGCCACCCTAGCGGCCTACGAGCAGTACTTC. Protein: CASSYATLAAYEQYF.

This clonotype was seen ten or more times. CDR3 amino acids: CASSAYGHTASGRAKYEQYF. The DNA for the CDR3 is TGTGCCAGCAGCGCGTACGGACATACCGCTAGCGGGAGGGCCAAGTACGAGCAGTACTTC. This sequence joins TRBV9 and TRBJ2-7; 12 bases line up with TRBD2. J lost 4 bases, V lost 3 bases, and 20 bases had no gene match. The CDR3 length is 20 residues. Looked up from germline, CDR1 is SGDLS and CDR2 is YYNGEE. The full variable domain, its missing parts supplied by reference TRBV9 and TRBJ2-7, is DSGVTQTPKHLITATGQRVTLRCSPRSGDLSVYWYQQSLDQGLQFLIQYYNGEERAKGNILERFSAQQFPDLHSELNLSSLELGDSALYFCASSAYGHTASGRAKYEQYFGPGTRLTVT.

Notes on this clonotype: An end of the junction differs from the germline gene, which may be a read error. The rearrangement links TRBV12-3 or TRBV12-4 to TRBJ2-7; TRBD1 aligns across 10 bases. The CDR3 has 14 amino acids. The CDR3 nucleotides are TGTGCCAGCGGAAGACAGGGGGCATCTGACGAGCAGTGCTTC. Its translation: CASGRQGASDEQCF.

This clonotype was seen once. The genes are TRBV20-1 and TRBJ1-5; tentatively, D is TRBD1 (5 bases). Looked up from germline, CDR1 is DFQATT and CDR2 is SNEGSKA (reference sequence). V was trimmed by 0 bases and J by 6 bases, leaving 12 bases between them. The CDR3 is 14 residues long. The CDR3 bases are TGCAGTGCTAGAGATGCGAGTGGGGGTCAGCCCCAGCATTTT. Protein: CSARDASGGQPQHF.

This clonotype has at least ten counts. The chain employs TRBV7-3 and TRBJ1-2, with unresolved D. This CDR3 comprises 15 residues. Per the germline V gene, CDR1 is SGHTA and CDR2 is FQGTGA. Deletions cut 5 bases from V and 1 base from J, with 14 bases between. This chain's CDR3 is CASSPSGGSNYGYTF. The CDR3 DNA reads TGTGCCAGCAGCCCCAGTGGAGGGAGTAACTATGGCTACACCTTC. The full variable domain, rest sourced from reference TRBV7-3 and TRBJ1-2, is GAGVSQTPSNKVTEKGKYVELRCDPISGHTALYWYRQSLGQGPEFLIYFQGTGAADDSGLPNDRFFAVRPEGSVSTLKIQRTERGDSAVYLCASSPSGGSNYGYTFGSGTRLTVV.

The CDR3 DNA reads as TGTGCCAGCAGCCAAGAAACTCCCACCGCTCGCTCCTACGAGCAGTACTTC. Amino acid sequence: CASSQETPTARSYEQYF. The rearrangement uses TRBV4-2 and TRBJ2-7; D unclear. The CDR3 is 17 residues long. Germline CDR1 is LGHNA and CDR2 is YNFKEQ. V gave up 0 bases and J gave up 0 bases, with 15 bases separating them.

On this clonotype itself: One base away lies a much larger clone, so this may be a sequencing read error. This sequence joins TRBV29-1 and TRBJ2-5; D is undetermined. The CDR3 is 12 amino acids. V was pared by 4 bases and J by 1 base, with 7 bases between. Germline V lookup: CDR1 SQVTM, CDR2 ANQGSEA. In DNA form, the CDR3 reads TGCAGCGTTGTGGGGATCCAAGAGACCCAGTACTTC. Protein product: CSVVGIQETQYF.

CDR3 protein: CASSWGGTSYEQYF. The DNA of the CDR3 is TGTGCCAGCAGTTGGGGCGGGACCTCCTACGAGCAGTACTTC. V gene TRBV27 combines with J gene TRBJ2-7; possibly TRBD2 for D (6 bases). The CDR3 consists of 14 residues. Trimming cost V 4 bases and J 0 bases, with 10 bases left between them. Germline values: CDR1 MNHEY, CDR2 SMNVEV (reference sequence).

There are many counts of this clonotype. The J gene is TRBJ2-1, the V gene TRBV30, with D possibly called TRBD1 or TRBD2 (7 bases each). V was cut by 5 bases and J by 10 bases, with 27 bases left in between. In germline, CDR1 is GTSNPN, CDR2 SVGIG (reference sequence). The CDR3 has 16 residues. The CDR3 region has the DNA TGTGCCTGGGGGGTAACAGCGGGAAGGGGGCGTTGGGAGCAGTTCTTC. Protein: CAWGVTAGRGRWEQFF.

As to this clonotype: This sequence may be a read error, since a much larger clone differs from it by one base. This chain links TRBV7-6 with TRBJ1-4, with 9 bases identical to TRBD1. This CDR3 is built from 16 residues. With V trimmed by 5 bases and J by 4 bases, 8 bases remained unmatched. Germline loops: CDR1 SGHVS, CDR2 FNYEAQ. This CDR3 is CASSIPTGQGNEKLFF. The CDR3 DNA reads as TGTGCCAGCAGCATACCAACGGGACAGGGTAATGAAAAACTGTTTTTT.

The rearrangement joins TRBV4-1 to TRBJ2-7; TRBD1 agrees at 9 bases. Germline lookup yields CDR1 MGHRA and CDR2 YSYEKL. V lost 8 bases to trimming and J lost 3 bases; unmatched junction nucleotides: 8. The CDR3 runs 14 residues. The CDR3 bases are TGCGCCAGCGCCCAATCGGGACAGGGCTACGAGCAGTACTTC. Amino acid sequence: CASAQSGQGYEQYF.